The present T cell receptor (beta chain) was sequenced within a study of CD8+CD57+ T cells in acquired aplastic anemia. The CDR3 is 16 amino acids. The junction had 13 bases not matched to a gene; V was cut back by 1 base and J by 9 bases. Germline CDR1 is SQVTM and CDR2 is ANQGSEA. Individuals selected for sequencing had exhibited CD8+CD57+ cell expansion on flow cytometry. Profiles of TCR beta VDJ and CDR3 were generated from a genomic DNA template. Using its own MiXCR run on the reads, TCRdb lists one record per CDR3 protein. The sample yields 200,000 or so distinct CDR3 sequences, around 50% seen once.

The material sequenced was sorted CD4+, CD8+, or CD8+CD57+ T cells (not recorded which) from PBMCs. The V and J genes are TRBV29-1 and TRBJ2-1; 9 bases map to TRBD1. This clonotype was obtained from a human donor with aplastic anemia. CDR3 amino acids: CSVEAPNRGQVFEQFF. In DNA, the CDR3 is TGCAGCGTTGAAGCCCCAAACAGGGGGCAAGTTTTTGAGCAGTTCTTC.